Below are 31 T cell receptor beta chains sequenced from a single sample in a study of T cell changes during pregnancy in multiple sclerosis (dated by TCRdb to the late 2010s). Libraries were made using the immunoSEQ multiplex PCR assay. Held by TCRdb, this immuneACCESS table contains in-frame sequences only and omits some clones. Under half of the omission traces to an unresolved V gene where checked; the cause of the rest is unknown. Counted in this sample were approximately 88,000 clones; nearly 95% of them appeared once. The top ten clones comprise roughly 1.2% of the sample. Here the sequenced sample was peripheral blood, taken in the second trimester of pregnancy. Every receptor here comes from a female donor with multiple sclerosis, enrolled in a pregnancy study.

V and J are TRBV19 and TRBJ2-7; D not certain. Germline values: CDR1 LNHDA, CDR2 SQIVND (reference sequence). The CDR3 totals 12 residues. Trimming pared 4 bases from V and 3 bases from J, leaving 7 bases between. In DNA form, the CDR3 reads TGTGCCAGTAGTAACGGGTACTACGAGCAGTACTTC. Residues: CASSNGYYEQYF.

The chain is built from TRBV7-9 and TRBJ1-3, with 7 bases matching TRBD1. Germline assignment: CDR1 SEHNR and CDR2 FQNEAQ (reference sequence). The ends lost 5 bases at V and 0 bases at J; junction bases unmatched: 10. This CDR3 has 17 amino acids. CDR3 sequence (DNA): TGTGCCAGCAGCCCTCGGGACAGCCCCTTCTCTGGAAACACCATATATTTT. It translates to CASSPRDSPFSGNTIYF.

V usage is TRBV7-8 and J usage is TRBJ2-5, with TRBD1 identical over 10 bases. After removal of 5 bases from V and 3 bases from J, the junction contained 6 bases not matched to a gene. The germline V gene has CDR1 SGHVS and CDR2 FQNEAQ. This CDR3 has 15 amino acids. CDR3 in DNA: TGTGCCAGCAGCCAGCCGGGGACAGGGGAAGAGACCCAGTACTTC. Translated, it gives CASSQPGTGEETQYF.

J is TRBJ2-1 and V is TRBV11-2; 10 bases map to TRBD2. J was trimmed by 8 bases and V by 1 base; bases with no gene match: 5. Germline V CDR1 and CDR2: SGHAT, FQNNGV. There are 15 residues in the CDR3. CDR3 in amino acids: CASSLGASGSHEQFF. As DNA, the CDR3 is TGTGCCAGCAGCTTAGGGGCTAGCGGGAGCCATGAGCAGTTCTTC.

This clone was detected only once. CDR3 coding DNA: TGTGCCAGTACCCTGGCACTAGCGGGAGGAAAAAAGGGGGGGCAGTTCTTC. Its protein product is CASTLALAGGKKGGQFF. V is TRBV19 and J is TRBJ2-1; 12 nucleotides agree with TRBD2. Germline CDR1 and CDR2: LNHDA and SQIVND (reference sequence). J lost 12 bases, V lost 7 bases, and 19 bases had no gene match. The CDR3 has 17 amino acids.

The chain recombines TRBV6-6 with TRBJ2-5; D may be TRBD1 (8 bases). CDR1 is MNHNY and CDR2 is SVGAGI in the germline V gene (reference sequence). Trimming removed 6 bases from V and 5 bases from J, with 16 bases in between. The CDR3 covers 14 residues. As DNA, the CDR3 is TGTGCCAGCAGCCCAACAGGGGGAGGGGAGACCCAGTACTTC. It is translated as CASSPTGGGETQYF.

In the case of this clone: One end of the junction does not line up with germline, which may come from a read error. The CDR3 DNA is TGTGCCAGTATCCGGACAGGGGATCAGGCCCAGCATTTT. This translates into CASIRTGDQAQHF. V is TRBV19 and J is TRBJ1-5; TRBD1 agrees at 9 bases. The CDR3 loop spans 13 amino acids. Germline values: CDR1 LNHDA, CDR2 SQIVND (reference sequence).

This chain connects TRBV28 to TRBJ1-2, with D possibly matching TRBD1 (5 bases). CDR3 size: 14 residues. Per germline, CDR1 MDHEN and CDR2 SYDVKM. V dropped 3 bases and J dropped 5 bases, with 13 bases sitting between them. The CDR3 DNA reads as TGTGCCAGCAGTTTCGACAGTAACTATTATGGCTACACCTTC. Translated: CASSFDSNYYGYTF.

The J gene is TRBJ2-1, the V gene TRBV5-1; D perhaps matches TRBD2 (5 bases). Trimming took off 0 bases at V and 0 bases at J, with 7 bases between the two ends. This CDR3 has 15 amino acids. Germline V lookup: CDR1 SGHRS, CDR2 YFSETQ. The CDR3 sequence: CASSLAGISYNEQFF. The CDR3 DNA follows: TGCGCCAGCAGCTTGGCGGGGATCTCCTACAATGAGCAGTTCTTC.

J is TRBJ2-7 and V is TRBV6-1, with 15 positions matching TRBD2. The CDR3 runs to 20 residues. CDR1 and CDR2 from the germline V gene are MNHNS and SASEGT. Trimming took 4 bases from V and 2 from J; bases not matched to a gene: 15. The CDR3: CASSVQSWTSGRAVAYEQYF. The CDR3 DNA follows: TGTGCCAGCAGTGTACAGAGTTGGACTAGCGGGAGGGCCGTGGCCTACGAGCAGTACTTC.

CDR3 sequence reads: CASSFFQGADWYEQYF. The CDR3 bases are TGTGCCAGCAGTTTTTTTCAGGGGGCGGATTGGTACGAGCAGTACTTC. This sequence joins TRBV6-5 and TRBJ2-7, with TRBD1 identical over 8 bases. Germline CDR1 reads MNHEY; CDR2 reads SVGAGI. The CDR3 sequence is 16 residues long. Trimming removed 4 bases from V and 4 bases from J; junction bases left unmatched: 12.

The V gene is TRBV18, the J gene TRBJ1-2; TRBD1 agrees at 7 bases. The CDR3 loop spans 13 amino acids. J lost 5 bases, V lost 3 bases, and 3 bases had no gene match. Germline CDR1 and CDR2: KGHSH and LQKENI. The CDR3 coding sequence is TGTGCCAGCTCACCCGACAGGGCATATGGCTACACCTTC. This sequence encodes CASSPDRAYGYTF.

The rearrangement uses TRBV7-6 and TRBJ1-4; TRBD1 matches at 8 bases. Germline CDR1 SGHVS, CDR2 FNYEAQ. The V gene end was trimmed by 2 bases and the J gene end by 10 bases; junction bases not matched to a gene: 9. This CDR3 contains 15 residues. The CDR3, as DNA: TGTGCCAGCAGCTTACCCGACAGGGGTCCCGCAAAACTGTTTTTT. Amino acids: CASSLPDRGPAKLFF.

The rearrangement links TRBV7-2 to TRBJ2-2; 11 nucleotides agree with TRBD1. The CDR3 totals 16 residues. Trimming took 5 bases from V and 5 from J; bases not matched to a gene: 7. Per germline, CDR1 SGHTA and CDR2 FQGNSA. The CDR3 sequence: CASSQGTGGRTGELFF. The CDR3, as DNA: TGTGCCAGCAGCCAAGGGACAGGGGGGAGGACCGGGGAGCTGTTTTTT. Variable domain in full (rest from reference TRBV7-2 and TRBJ2-2): GAGVSQSPSNKVTEKGKDVELRCDPISGHTALYWYRQSLGQGLEFLIYFQGNSAPDKSGLPSDRFSAERTGGSVSTLTIQRTQQEDSAVYLCASSQGTGGRTGELFFGEGSRLTVL.

V gene TRBV29-1 combines with J gene TRBJ2-1; possible D gene TRBD1, 5 bases. Germline CDR1 is SQVTM and CDR2 is ANQGSEA. Trimming stripped 4 bases from V and 4 bases from J, with 44 bases between. There are 24 residues in the CDR3. As DNA, the CDR3 is TGCAGCGTTGTTTTAGATGTGGTAGTTTCCCACCCACCGGACATCAAAAGTATATACAATGAGCAGTTCTTC. Protein product: CSVVLDVVVSHPPDIKSIYNEQFF.

The chain carries TRBV4-2 and TRBJ1-2; 7 bases are shared with TRBD1. Germline CDR1 reads LGHNA; CDR2 reads YNFKEQ. With V trimmed by 0 bases and J by 3 bases, 7 bases remained unmatched. CDR3 size: 16 residues. CDR3 region: CASSQDGTGTDYGYTF. The CDR3 nucleotides read TGTGCCAGCAGCCAAGATGGAACCGGGACAGACTATGGCTACACCTTC.

The chain carries TRBV6-6 and TRBJ2-7, with TRBD1 matching 7 bases. This CDR3 spans 14 amino acids. CDR1 MNHNY and CDR2 SVGAGI come from the germline V gene (reference sequence). V was pared by 6 bases and J by 4 bases, with 9 bases of the junction left unmatched. Here the CDR3 reads CASSPPGQAYEQYF. Written as DNA, the CDR3 is TGTGCCAGCAGCCCCCCCGGACAGGCTTACGAGCAGTACTTC.

This chain joins TRBV5-1 and TRBJ2-7; 10 bases map to TRBD2. The CDR3 is 15 residues long. Germline lookup yields CDR1 SGHRS and CDR2 YFSETQ. The ends lost 5 bases at V and 0 bases at J; junction bases unmatched: 5. CDR3 sequence: CASREGLASSYEQYF. Written as DNA, the CDR3 is TGCGCCAGCAGGGAGGGACTAGCGAGCTCCTACGAGCAGTACTTC.

The chain uses TRBV5-8 and TRBJ1-5; 9 nucleotides line up with TRBD1. Germline V gene data show CDR1 as SGHTS and CDR2 as YDEGEE. This CDR3 contains 16 residues. The junction had 5 bases not matched to a gene; V was cut back by 4 bases and J by 0 bases. This CDR3 reads CASSRWTGDSNQPQHF. CDR3 bases: TGTGCCAGCAGCCGATGGACAGGGGATAGCAATCAGCCCCAGCATTTT.

The chain has TRBV2 and TRBJ2-6; the match to TRBD2 covers 7 bases. Germline values: CDR1 SNHLY, CDR2 FYNNEI. V lost 10 bases to trimming and J lost 5 bases; unmatched junction nucleotides: 5. The CDR3 runs to 13 residues. DNA of the CDR3: TGTGCCACCTTCGGGGGGAGGGCCAACGTCCTGACTTTC. Translating gives CATFGGRANVLTF.

This rearrangement joins TRBV29-1 to TRBJ1-2; a weak D match, TRBD1 (6 bases). Germline V lookup: CDR1 SQVTM, CDR2 ANQGSEA. This CDR3 is 13 amino acids long. Trimming took 2 bases from V and 2 from J, leaving 9 bases between them. The CDR3 spells CSVENTGNYGYTF. The DNA for the CDR3 is TGCAGCGTTGAAAACACAGGGAACTATGGCTACACCTTC.

A single count supports this clone. This sequence joins TRBV18 and TRBJ2-7, with TRBD2 matching 11 bases. This CDR3 has 17 residues. Germline lookup yields CDR1 KGHSH and CDR2 LQKENI. V lost 2 bases, J lost 2 bases, and 8 bases stayed unmatched. CDR3 nucleotides: TGTGCCAGCTCACCAACAACTAGCGGGAGTCTCACCTACGAGCAGTACTTC. Translating gives CASSPTTSGSLTYEQYF.

Written as DNA, the CDR3 is TGTGCCAGCAGTCTCCGGGGAGGTGGCTACACCTTC. This gives the protein CASSLRGGGYTF. The rearrangement joins TRBV27 to TRBJ1-2; D gene uncertain. CDR1 is MNHEY, CDR2 SMNVEV, per germline (reference sequence). CDR3 length equals 12 residues. V shed 5 bases and J shed 7 bases, with 11 bases lying between them.

V is TRBV30 and J is TRBJ1-5, with D maybe TRBD1 (5 bases). CDR1 GTSNPN and CDR2 SVGIG come from the germline V gene (reference sequence). Trimming stripped 3 bases from V and 4 bases from J, with 13 bases between. This CDR3 has 14 amino acids. The CDR3 protein is CAWSRDFLNQPQHF. The CDR3 nucleotides are TGTGCCTGGAGCCGGGACTTTCTGAATCAGCCCCAGCATTTT.

The rearrangement links TRBV4-2 to TRBJ2-3, with D maybe TRBD2 (6 bases). The CDR3 contains 15 residues. Germline V gene data show CDR1 as LGHNA and CDR2 as YNFKEQ. Trimming left V 1 base short and J 0 bases short, with 8 bases between. The CDR3 DNA reads as TGTGCCAGCAGCCAAGGGGACTCCAGCACAGATACGCAGTATTTT. This codes for CASSQGDSSTDTQYF.

The rearrangement joins TRBV14 to TRBJ1-4, with TRBD1 matching over 12 bases. Germline trimming cut 4 bases from V and 11 bases from J; bases unmatched to any gene: 8. This CDR3 is built from 15 residues. Germline V gives CDR1 SGHDN, CDR2 FVKESK. The CDR3 coding sequence is TGTGCCAGCAGCCCCCACCGGGACAGGGGGCGGAAACTGTTTTTT. Translated: CASSPHRDRGRKLFF. Supplemented by reference TRBV14 and TRBJ1-4, the full variable domain reads EAGVTQFPSHSVIEKGQTVTLRCDPISGHDNLYWYRRVMGKEIKFLLHFVKESKQDESGMPNNRFLAERTGGTYSTLKVQPAELEDSGVYFCASSPHRDRGRKLFFGSGTQLSVL.

This clone was seen only a few times. The chain couples TRBV11-2 to TRBJ1-3; a weak D match, TRBD1 (5 bases). The germline V gene has CDR1 SGHAT and CDR2 FQNNGV. V lost 1 base to trimming and J lost 2 bases, with 9 bases between them. The CDR3 sequence is 15 residues long. The CDR3 sequence: CASSLAAGTGNTIYF. CDR3 DNA sequence: TGTGCCAGCAGCTTAGCGGCAGGGACTGGAAACACCATATATTTT. Full variable domain (remainder filled in from reference TRBV11-2 and TRBJ1-3): EAGVAQSPRYKIIEKRQSVAFWCNPISGHATLYWYQQILGQGPKLLIQFQNNGVVDDSQLPKDRFSAERLKGVDSTLKIQPAKLEDSAVYLCASSLAAGTGNTIYFGEGSWLTVV.

The V gene is TRBV4-1, the J gene TRBJ1-3; 8 bases fit TRBD1. With 1 base clipped from V and 3 bases from J, the junction kept 8 bases outside the gene matches. The CDR3 loop spans 17 amino acids. Germline values: CDR1 MGHRA, CDR2 YSYEKL. The CDR3 DNA reads TGCGCCAGCAGCCAAGTCCTGGACAGGGTGTATGGAAACACCATATATTTT. Residues: CASSQVLDRVYGNTIYF.

The V and J genes are TRBV27 and TRBJ2-7, with D possibly being TRBD1 (5 bases). Germline CDR1 reads MNHEY; CDR2 reads SMNVEV (reference sequence). V was pared by 4 bases and J by 2 bases, with 15 bases between. The CDR3 has 15 amino acids. The CDR3 region is CASSSATGFTYEQYF. As DNA, the CDR3 is TGTGCCAGCAGTTCGGCCACAGGATTTACCTACGAGCAGTACTTC.

The chain employs TRBV10-3 and TRBJ2-1, with D uncertain. The V gene's germline CDR1 is ENHRY and CDR2 SYGVKD. V dropped 5 bases and J dropped 7 bases, with 9 bases sitting between them. The CDR3 loop spans 12 amino acids. The CDR3 here is CAISPGPNEQFF. CDR3 DNA: TGTGCCATCAGTCCGGGTCCTAATGAGCAGTTCTTC.

The chain employs TRBV27 and TRBJ2-3; D remains unclear. V was pared by 6 bases and J by 4 bases, with 14 bases between. The CDR3 covers 14 residues. Looked up from germline, CDR1 is MNHEY and CDR2 is SMNVEV (reference sequence). CDR3 protein: CASRPLGGADTQYF. The CDR3 region has the DNA TGTGCCAGCAGGCCCCTTGGCGGAGCAGATACGCAGTATTTT.